This T cell receptor beta chain originates from a study of Graves' ophthalmopathy and Graves' hyperthyroidism. As the template, RNA transcripts were used to amplify TCR beta CDR3 regions. An initial RT-PCR round employing HTBI primers preceded a second-round multiplex PCR. Using its own MiXCR run on the multiplex PCR reads, TCRdb lists one record per CDR3 protein. The sample includes around 43,000 distinct CDR3 sequences, 45% to 60% of them seen just once. Notes on the study in general: Blood was where most expanded thyroid clonotypes above 0.001 frequency also turned up. Stable hyperthyroidism and ophthalmopathy were told apart by a 13-signature model, which achieved about 88% sensitivity and roughly 80% specificity.

Between the trimmed V and J ends, which lost 7 bases and 1 base, there was a span of 16 bases. CDR3 length equals 15 residues. Germline V CDR1 and CDR2: LGHNT, FRNRAP. In its sample, this clonotype was seen many times. Antigen unknown. This sequence was found in an adult man with Graves' ophthalmopathy. The chain uses TRBV12-5 and TRBJ1-1; D remains ambiguous. Source material: peripheral blood. The CDR3 region has the DNA TGTGCTAGTGCGTACGGGAGTTGGGGGAACACTGAAGCTTTCTTT. It yields the protein CASAYGSWGNTEAFF. Variable domain in full (rest from reference TRBV12-5 and TRBJ1-1): DARVTQTPRHKVTEMGQEVTMRCQPILGHNTVFWYRQTMMQGLELLAYFRNRAPLDDSGMPKDRFSAEMPDATLATLKIQPSEPRDSAVYFCASAYGSWGNTEAFFGQGTRLTVV.